The sequence of this T cell receptor beta chain was determined in a study of beta chain features in type 1 diabetes. The overall study: Patients were similar to healthy donors in age and gender (as well as in cell yields). Study outcomes and limitations: Shorter TCRB CDR3s, moderately but significantly so, marked every one of the four CD4+ subsets in Type 1 diabetes patients. In the patient group, naive, central memory and Treg TCRB repertoires seemed more alike than in the healthy donor group. Individuals with type 1 diabetes displayed fewer insertions and more deletions at VDJ junctions.

This clone was seen a few times. The antigen is undetermined. The J segment lost 6 bases and the V segment lost 4 bases, leaving 15 bases of the junction unmatched. The CDR3 is 16 amino acids. CDR1 SGHTA and CDR2 FQGTGA come from the germline V gene. The isolated RNA, all of it, was reverse transcribed, so expressed TCRB transcripts were what got sequenced. TCRdb's table, derived via immunoSEQ multiplex PCR, lists solely in-frame clones and lacks some. The sample contains more than 550,000 clones, over 12% of which appear only once. Sequencing input: naive CD4+ T cells from blood. The origin of this receptor is a man younger than 30 with type 1 diabetes. The chain carries TRBV7-3 and TRBJ2-7; 7 nucleotides match TRBD1. CDR3: CASSSRSTGYSSEQYF. The CDR3 nucleotides are TGTGCCAGCAGCTCTCGATCGACAGGGTATTCGTCCGAGCAGTACTTC.